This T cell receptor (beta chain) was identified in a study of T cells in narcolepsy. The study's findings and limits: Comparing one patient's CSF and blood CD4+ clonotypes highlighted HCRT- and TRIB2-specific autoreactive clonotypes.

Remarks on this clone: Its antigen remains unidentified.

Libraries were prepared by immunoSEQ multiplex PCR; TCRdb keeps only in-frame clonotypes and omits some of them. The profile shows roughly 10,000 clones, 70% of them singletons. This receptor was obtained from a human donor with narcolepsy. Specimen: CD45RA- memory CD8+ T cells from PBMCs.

The CDR3 region has the DNA TGTGCCAGCAGCCCCCTTAGCGGGCCACAAGAGACCCAGTACTTC. This gives the protein CASSPLSGPQETQYF. The chain carries TRBV7-3 and TRBJ2-5, with 7 bases matching TRBD2. The CDR3 sequence is 15 residues long. CDR1 and CDR2 (germline): SGHTA, FQGTGA. The junction had 8 bases not matched to a gene; V was cut back by 5 bases and J by 2 bases.